This T cell receptor beta chain was captured by sequencing in a study of response to subunit inactivated influenza vaccine. This CDR3 has 15 amino acids. Unmatched junction bases numbered 6, after V lost 5 bases and J lost 1 base. Germline V gene sequence: CDR1 KGHSH, CDR2 LQKENI. Comment on this clonotype: What it recognizes is unknown.

Findings and limits, study-wide: Every seasonal influenza vaccination brings in few new T cells, the authors suggested.

TCRdb re-analysed the RT-PCR reads in MiXCR, keeping a single row per CDR3 protein. The sample includes roughly 150,000 distinct CDR3 sequences, roughly a tenth of them seen just once. This chain links TRBV18 with TRBJ1-1; 8 bases match TRBD1. The TCR sequence derives from a man aged 45-65 years who received an inactivated influenza vaccine. The sequences come from non-naive T cells sorted from PBMCs, collected roughly 6 weeks after vaccination. DNA of the CDR3: TGTGCCAGCTCATCCAGGGGGCTAAGGAACACTGAAGCTTTCTTT. The encoded protein is CASSSRGLRNTEAFF.